This T cell receptor beta chain was identified during a study of identical twins (dated by TCRdb to about 2016). At the level of the whole study: The study deep-sequenced TCR alpha and beta repertoires from monozygotic twins, unrelated adults of various ages and cord blood to test whether fetal clonotypes persist. To rule out contamination, replicate twin experiments were performed at different times with different library preparation protocols.

The CDR3 goes from the cysteine to the phenylalanine over 13 residues. The entry retains the CDR3 DNA only, 39 bases that are in frame from base 1. Trimming removed 1 base from V and 4 bases from J, leaving 6 bases between the germline ends. The germline V gene supplies CDR1 SGHTA and CDR2 FQGTGA. Libraries were made using 5' RACE. Sequencer: Illumina HiSeq 2000. A universal primer binding site was introduced by template switching, and a unique molecular identifier was present in the final cDNA, enabling accurate counting of TCR cDNA molecules. First-strand cDNA for TCR alpha and beta chains was synthesized from specific primers in the conserved constant-segment region. To control for contamination, every cDNA library carried two barcodes: a SMART-Mk sample barcode plus Illumina barcodes. Two successive PCR steps introduced TruSeq adapter sequences along with Illumina sample barcodes. The Illumina HiSeq platform was used with custom primers to sequence TCR alpha and beta cDNA libraries. Per the authors' processing: Raw reads were processed with MiGEC to extract unique molecular identifiers, and MiXCR was used to determine CDR3 positions. Recombination models were inferred per individual with the repgenHMM and IGoR tools using an EM algorithm. Shared clonotypes were analyzed with the tcR package in R, and sharing was normalized by the product of cloneset sizes. To study raw recombination free of thymic and clonal selection effects, out-of-frame nonproductive sequences were analyzed. TCRdb took the public reads, trimmed them with fastp at Q25, ran MiXCR for clone calling and kept in-frame beta chains. Each entry is one CDR3 protein sequence, shown with its most common DNA and genes. Here the V and J calls rest on TCRdb's processing, not on the authors' analysis. The sample data list about 340,000 distinct CDR3 sequences, and 10% to 15% of these were observed just once. The ten largest account for approximately 7.6% of the sample.

The paper as a whole reports these results and caveats: Compared with coincidental sharing between unrelated individuals, out-of-frame TCR alpha sequences shared between twins showed an excess of sequences with low generation probability. The excess sharing between twins in beta out-of-frame sequences was weaker because fewer shared sequences reduced the signal-to-noise ratio. In monozygotic twins, recombination models systematically underestimated out-of-frame TCR alpha sharing, but the models matched the sharing seen between unrelated individuals. Zero-insertion analyses could be partly confounded by invariant T cells such as MAIT and iNKT, though diverse VJ usage argued against such confounding for most clonotypes. Fewer insertions were carried by abundant cord blood beta clonotypes, a similar but weaker trend appeared in young adult naive repertoires, and no such trend appeared in memory repertoires. Because the same donors could not be followed over many years, conclusions were based on cross-sectional statistical analysis.

Every donor in the study was a healthy Caucasian. Three pairs of female monozygotic twins, all aged roughly 18 to 29 years, were included in the twin cohort. Positive isolation kits from Invitrogen were used to isolate the CD4+ and CD8+ T cell populations. This clonotype showed up just a few times. This clone's antigen is unknown. No base quality information exists; no much larger clone differs at one position. These data were also filed under a second study, of yellow fever vaccine responses in identical twins. The second study's paper adds: According to the authors, the vaccine-induced T cell response in identical twins seemed to be partly convergent and partly specific to each individual. The study precisely tracked vaccine-responding T cell clones in identical twins.

The chain employs TRBV7-3 and TRBJ2-3, with no confident D gene call. The specimen was CD8+ T cells sorted from blood. The sequence was obtained from a woman aged 18 to 35 in good health. The DNA reads TGTGCCAGCAGCTTAAAATTGGCAGATACGCAGTATTTT. Translation gives CASSLKLADTQYF.